This T cell receptor beta chain originates from a study of blood T cell repertoires in COVID-19. Data came from immunoSEQ multiplex PCR; TCRdb stores just in-frame clones and leaves some out. The table includes 120,000 to 150,000 clones, roughly four fifths detected once. The CDR3 covers 15 residues. With V trimmed by 4 bases and J by 5 bases, 5 bases remained unmatched. Per the germline V gene, CDR1 is SGHDN and CDR2 is FVKESK. V is TRBV14 and J is TRBJ1-4; 9 nucleotides match TRBD1. Material: PBMCs or T cells enriched from blood (not recorded which). The sequence was collected from a woman aged 50 to 65 with acute COVID-19. CDR3 amino acids: CASSRRQGVNEKLFF. The CDR3, as DNA: TGTGCCAGCAGCCGCAGACAGGGGGTGAATGAAAAACTGTTTTTT.